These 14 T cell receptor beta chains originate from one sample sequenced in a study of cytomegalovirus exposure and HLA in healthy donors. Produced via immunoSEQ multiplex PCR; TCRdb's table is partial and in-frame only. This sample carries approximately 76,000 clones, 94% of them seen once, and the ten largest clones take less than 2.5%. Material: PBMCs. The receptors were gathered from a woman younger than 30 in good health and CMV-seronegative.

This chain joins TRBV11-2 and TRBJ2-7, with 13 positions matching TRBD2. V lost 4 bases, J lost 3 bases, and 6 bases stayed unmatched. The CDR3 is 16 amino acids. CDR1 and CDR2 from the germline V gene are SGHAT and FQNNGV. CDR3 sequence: CASSSGTSGNRYEQYF. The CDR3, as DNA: TGTGCCAGCAGCTCTGGGACTAGCGGGAACCGCTACGAGCAGTACTTC.

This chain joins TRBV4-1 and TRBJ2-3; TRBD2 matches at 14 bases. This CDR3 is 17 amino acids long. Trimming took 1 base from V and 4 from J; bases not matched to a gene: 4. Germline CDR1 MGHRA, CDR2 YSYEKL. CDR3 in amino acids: CASSQGLAGGPSDTQYF. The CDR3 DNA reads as TGCGCCAGCAGCCAAGGACTAGCGGGGGGGCCGTCAGATACGCAGTATTTT.

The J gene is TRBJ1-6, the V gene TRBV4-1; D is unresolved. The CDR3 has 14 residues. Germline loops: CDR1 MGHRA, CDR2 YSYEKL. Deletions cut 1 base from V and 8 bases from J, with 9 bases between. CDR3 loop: CASSQGAGYSPLHF. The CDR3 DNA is TGCGCCAGCAGCCAAGGAGCAGGATATTCACCCCTCCACTTT.

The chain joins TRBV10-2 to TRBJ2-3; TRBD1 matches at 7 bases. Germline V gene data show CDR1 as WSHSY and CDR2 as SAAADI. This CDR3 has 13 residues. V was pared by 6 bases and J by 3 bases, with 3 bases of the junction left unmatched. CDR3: CASRGGGTDTQYF. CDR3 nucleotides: TGCGCCAGCAGAGGGGGCGGTACAGATACGCAGTATTTT.

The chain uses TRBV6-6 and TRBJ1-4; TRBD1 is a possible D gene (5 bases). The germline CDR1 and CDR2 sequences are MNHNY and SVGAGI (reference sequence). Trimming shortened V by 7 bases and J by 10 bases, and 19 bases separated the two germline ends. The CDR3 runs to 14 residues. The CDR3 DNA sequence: TGTGCCAGCAACCAGGCGGCGGGGGTGGGAAAACTGTTTTTT. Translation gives CASNQAAGVGKLFF.

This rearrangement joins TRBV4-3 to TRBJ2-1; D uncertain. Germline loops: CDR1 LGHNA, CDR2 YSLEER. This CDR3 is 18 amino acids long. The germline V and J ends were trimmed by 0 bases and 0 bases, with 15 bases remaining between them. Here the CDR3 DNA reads TGCGCCAGCAGCCAAGATTGGGCCCAGGTCAGCTCCTACAATGAGCAGTTCTTC. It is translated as CASSQDWAQVSSYNEQFF.

This chain's CDR3 is CASSSRSSLNTEAFF. The CDR3 DNA sequence: TGTGCCAGCAGCTCTAGGAGTAGTTTGAACACTGAAGCTTTCTTT. The V gene is TRBV27, the J gene TRBJ1-1; D gene ambiguous. The germline V and J ends were trimmed by 6 bases and 0 bases, with 14 bases remaining between them. CDR1 and CDR2 (germline): MNHEY, SMNVEV (reference sequence). The CDR3 loop spans 15 amino acids.

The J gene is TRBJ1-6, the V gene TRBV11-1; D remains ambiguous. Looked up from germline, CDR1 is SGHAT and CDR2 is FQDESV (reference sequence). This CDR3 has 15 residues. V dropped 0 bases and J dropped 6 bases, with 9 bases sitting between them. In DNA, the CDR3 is TGTGCCAGCAGCTTAGCTGGGCAGCTTAATTCACCCCTCCACTTT. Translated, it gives CASSLAGQLNSPLHF. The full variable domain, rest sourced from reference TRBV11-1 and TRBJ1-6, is EAEVAQSPRYKITEKSQAVAFWCDPISGHATLYWYRQILGQGPELLVQFQDESVVDDSQLPKDRFSAERLKGVDSTLKIQPAELGDSAMYLCASSLAGQLNSPLHFGNGTRLTVT.

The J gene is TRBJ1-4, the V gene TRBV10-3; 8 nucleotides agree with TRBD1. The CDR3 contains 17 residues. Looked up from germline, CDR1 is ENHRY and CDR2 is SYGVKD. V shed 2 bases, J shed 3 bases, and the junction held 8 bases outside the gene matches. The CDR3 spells CAISETGTGVSNEKLFF. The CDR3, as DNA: TGTGCCATCAGTGAGACCGGGACAGGAGTTTCTAATGAAAAACTGTTTTTT.

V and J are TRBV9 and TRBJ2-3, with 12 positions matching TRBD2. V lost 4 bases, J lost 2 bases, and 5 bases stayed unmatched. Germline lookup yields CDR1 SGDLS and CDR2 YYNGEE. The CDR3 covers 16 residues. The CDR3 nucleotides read TGTGCCAGCAGCCCCGGGACTAGCGGGTACACAGATACGCAGTATTTT. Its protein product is CASSPGTSGYTDTQYF.

CDR3 loop: CASSSGTTYQETQYF. CDR3 nucleotides: TGTGCCAGCTCCTCCGGGACAACGTACCAAGAGACCCAGTACTTC. The rearrangement uses TRBV9 and TRBJ2-5, with a tentative D call TRBD1 (6 bases). Per the germline V gene, CDR1 is SGDLS and CDR2 is YYNGEE. V was pared by 7 bases and J by 0 bases, with 16 bases between. The CDR3 covers 15 residues. Looking up the rest from reference TRBV9 and TRBJ2-5 gives the full variable domain: DSGVTQTPKHLITATGQRVTLRCSPRSGDLSVYWYQQSLDQGLQFLIQYYNGEERAKGNILERFSAQQFPDLHSELNLSSLELGDSALYFCASSSGTTYQETQYFGPGTRLLVL.

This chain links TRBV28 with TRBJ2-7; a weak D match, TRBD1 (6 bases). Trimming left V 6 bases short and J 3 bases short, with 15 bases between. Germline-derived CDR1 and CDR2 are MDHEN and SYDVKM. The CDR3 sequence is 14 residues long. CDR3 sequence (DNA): TGTGCCAGCAGCAGTACAGGGTTTGACTACGAGCAGTACTTC. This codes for CASSSTGFDYEQYF.

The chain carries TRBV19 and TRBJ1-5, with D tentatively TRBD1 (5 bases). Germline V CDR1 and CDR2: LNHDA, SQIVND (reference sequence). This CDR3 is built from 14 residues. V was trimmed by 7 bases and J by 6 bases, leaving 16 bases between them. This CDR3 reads CASTHLQGTQPQHF. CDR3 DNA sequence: TGTGCCAGTACCCACCTTCAGGGAACTCAGCCCCAGCATTTT.

CDR3: CASSLISLPGVNEQYF. In DNA form, the CDR3 reads TGCGCCAGCAGCTTGATCAGTCTCCCGGGAGTAAACGAGCAGTACTTC. The chain is built from TRBV5-1 and TRBJ2-7, with D possibly TRBD2 on 6 matching bases. V shed 1 base and J shed 5 bases, with 19 bases lying between them. The germline CDR1 and CDR2 sequences are SGHRS and YFSETQ. The CDR3 runs 16 residues.